These T cell receptor beta chains were read from a single sample in a study of vaccination and CD4 T cells after COVID-19. Each CDR3 protein is one row after TCRdb ran MiXCR on the PCR reads. Here the sample spans 4,000 to 5,500 distinct CDR3 sequences, roughly three fifths being singletons. Antigen specificity for these receptors is unknown. Sequencing was carried out using CD4+ T cells from blood, cultured in vitro. These receptors originate from a human donor who had recovered from COVID-19. Each CDR3 is given with its conserved first and last residue. Each record gives: V gene, D gene, clone size, J gene, CDR3 protein, CDR3 DNA. D genes are given only for firm matches. Rows give clone size only sometimes, using once, few, many, or a class for an expanded clone.

TRBV27,-,few,TRBJ1-2,CASSSSPTGYGYTF,TGTGCCAGCAGCTCCTCCCCGACAGGATATGGCTACACCTTC
TRBV20-1,-,-,TRBJ1-2,CSAGWDGPVGGYTF,TGCAGTGCTGGATGGGACGGTCCTGTAGGCGGCTACACCTTC
TRBV7-9,-,-,TRBJ2-7,CASSSGRYYEQYF,TGTGCCAGCAGCTCCGGACGGTACTACGAGCAGTACTTC
TRBV19,TRBD1,-,TRBJ1-5,CATGQGNQPQHF,TGTGCCACTGGACAGGGCAATCAGCCCCAGCATTTT
TRBV7-2,-,-,TRBJ1-2,CASSLDVRKGGYTF,TGTGCCAGCAGCCTCGATGTGAGGAAAGGAGGCTACACCTTC
TRBV6-5,-,few,TRBJ2-5,CASSYGPVGETQYF,TGTGCCAGCAGTTACGGTCCGGTGGGAGAGACCCAGTACTTC
TRBV10-3,-,-,TRBJ1-2,CASSEVGGYTF,TGTGCCAGCAGTGAAGTGGGGGGCTACACCTTC
TRBV28,-,-,TRBJ1-2,CASRAGGGNYGYTF,TGTGCCAGCAGAGCTGGAGGGGGTAACTATGGCTACACCTTC
TRBV5-4,-,-,TRBJ2-5,CASSLDGYQETQYF,TGTGCCAGCAGCTTGGACGGGTACCAAGAGACCCAGTACTTC
TRBV20-1,-,-,TRBJ1-1,CSAQRGSGNTEAFF,TGCAGTGCTCAACGGGGCAGCGGGAACACTGAAGCTTTCTTT
TRBV10-3,-,once,TRBJ2-5,CAISDPDTGTQYF,TGTGCCATCAGTGACCCCGACACGGGGACCCAGTACTTC
TRBV7-9,-,once,TRBJ1-2,CASSFEEPRGYTF,TGTGCCAGCAGCTTTGAGGAGCCCCGTGGCTACACCTTC
TRBV20-1,TRBD1,-,TRBJ1-5,CSARLGTVSNQPQHF,TGCAGTGCAAGACTTGGGACAGTTAGCAATCAGCCCCAGCATTTT
TRBV20-1,-,-,TRBJ1-2,CSAIQARYGYTF,TGCAGTGCTATACAGGCTAGGTATGGCTACACCTTC
TRBV20-1,TRBD1,-,TRBJ2-7,CSARGDRAYEQYF,TGCAGTGCTAGAGGGGACAGGGCCTACGAGCAGTACTTC
TRBV6-1,-,-,TRBJ1-5,CASSNHPGTNQPQHF,TGTGCCAGCAGTAACCACCCTGGTACCAATCAGCCCCAGCATTTT
TRBV20-1,-,-,TRBJ1-2,CSAIPGPGGYTF,TGCAGTGCCATCCCGGGGCCCGGGGGCTACACCTTC
TRBV7-9,-,few,TRBJ1-6,CASSLGVGSPLHF,TGTGCCAGCAGCTTGGGCGTAGGTTCACCCCTCCACTTT
TRBV20-1,-,-,TRBJ1-2,CSARDRVHYGYTF,TGCAGTGCTAGAGACAGGGTCCACTATGGCTACACCTTC
TRBV4-1,-,-,TRBJ1-2,CASSPPQGTYTF,TGCGCCAGCAGCCCACCTCAGGGAACCTACACCTTC
TRBV20-1,TRBD1,-,TRBJ1-1,CSAADRGNTEAFF,TGCAGTGCGGCCGACAGGGGGAACACTGAAGCTTTCTTT
TRBV7-2,-,few,TRBJ1-2,CATSGEAGPTGGYTF,TGTGCCACCTCAGGTGAGGCAGGGCCTACTGGTGGCTACACCTTC
TRBV6-1,TRBD1,-,TRBJ1-1,CASSGGQMNTEAFF,TGTGCCAGCAGTGGGGGACAGATGAACACTGAAGCTTTCTTT
TRBV20-1,TRBD1,few,TRBJ1-2,CSARGGEGGSHGYTF,TGCAGTGCTAGAGGGGGGGAAGGGGGCAGTCATGGCTACACCTTC
TRBV20-1,-,-,TRBJ1-5,CSASAGLSNQPQHF,TGCAGTGCTAGTGCGGGGTTGAGCAATCAGCCCCAGCATTTT
TRBV7-2,-,-,TRBJ1-6,CASSLALWSPLHF,TGTGCCAGCAGCTTAGCGCTCTGGTCACCCCTCCACTTT
TRBV24-1,-,once,TRBJ2-3,CATNTQYF,TGTGCCACCAATACGCAGTATTTT
TRBV20-1,-,few,TRBJ1-2,CSAIVAGRTNYGYTF,TGCAGTGCTATAGTCGCCGGCCGCACTAACTATGGCTACACCTTC
TRBV27,TRBD1,-,TRBJ1-2,CASSWGQGNYGYTF,TGTGCCAGCAGTTGGGGACAGGGGAACTATGGCTACACCTTC
TRBV6-1,-,-,TRBJ1-2,CASTGAGAPYGYTF,TGTGCCAGCACGGGGGCAGGGGCTCCCTATGGCTACACCTTC
TRBV6-1,-,-,TRBJ1-1,CASQPQRNTEAFF,TGTGCCAGCCAACCCCAGAGGAACACTGAAGCTTTCTTT
TRBV6-1,TRBD1,-,TRBJ1-2,CASSHRGEAGYTF,TGTGCCAGCAGTCACAGGGGTGAGGCTGGCTACACCTTC
TRBV20-1,-,-,TRBJ1-1,CRIRGDTEAFF,TGCAGGATCCGAGGGGACACTGAAGCTTTCTTT
TRBV7-2,-,few,TRBJ1-2,CASSMDSSLVAGTF,TGTGCCAGCAGCATGGACAGTTCCCTGGTGGCTGGCACCTTC
TRBV20-1,TRBD2,few,TRBJ2-7,CSAPLAGGNEQYF,TGCAGTGCTCCTCTAGCGGGGGGTAACGAGCAGTACTTC
TRBV20-1,-,few,TRBJ1-2,CSASHAGYTF,TGCAGTGCTAGTCACGCCGGCTACACCTTC
TRBV24-1,-,-,TRBJ1-5,CASLTGGCQPQHF,TGTGCCTCCCTCACCGGCGGGTGTCAGCCCCAGCATTTT